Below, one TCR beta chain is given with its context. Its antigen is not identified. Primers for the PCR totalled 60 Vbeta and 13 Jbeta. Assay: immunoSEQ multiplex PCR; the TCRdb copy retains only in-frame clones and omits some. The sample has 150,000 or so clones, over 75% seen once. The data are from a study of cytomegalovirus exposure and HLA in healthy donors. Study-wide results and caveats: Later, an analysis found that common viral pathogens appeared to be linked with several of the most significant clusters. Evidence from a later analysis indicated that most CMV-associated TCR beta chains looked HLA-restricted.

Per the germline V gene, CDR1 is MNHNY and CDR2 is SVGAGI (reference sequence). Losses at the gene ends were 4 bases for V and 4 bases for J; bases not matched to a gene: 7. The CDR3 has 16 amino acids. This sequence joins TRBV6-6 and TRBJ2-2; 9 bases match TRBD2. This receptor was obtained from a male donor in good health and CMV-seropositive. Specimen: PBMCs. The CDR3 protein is CASSLKRGDFTGELFF. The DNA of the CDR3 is TGTGCCAGCAGTTTAAAGCGGGGGGACTTCACCGGGGAGCTGTTTTTT.